This TCR beta chain was captured by sequencing in a study of OX40 agonist ivuxolimab in advanced cancers. Turning to the study itself: Patients receiving dose escalation had hepatocellular carcinoma, melanoma, renal cell or head and neck cancer.

Clones were read by immunoSEQ multiplex PCR, and TCRdb kept only the in-frame ones, dropping some. The data show roughly 70,000 clones, with about 90% seen just once and about 5.5% held by the top ten. With V trimmed by 5 bases and J by 1 base, 11 bases remained unmatched. The CDR3 runs 16 residues. Germline V gene lookup returns CDR1 SEHNR and CDR2 FQNEAQ (reference sequence). Remarks on this clone: Its antigen remains unidentified.

Overall study results and limits: CD8+ T cells (on average) carried more expanded clones than CD4+ T cells. Clonal expansion was seen in CD4+ and CD8+ blood T cells by week 6 at 0.1 to 3.0 mg/kg.

This receptor was taken from an adult with an advanced solid tumor such as melanoma, head and neck, liver or kidney cancer. Sequences were derived from CD4+ or CD8+ T cells sorted from blood, sampled in a trial of the OX40 agonist ivuxolimab. This chain links TRBV7-9 with TRBJ2-7, with 7 bases lining up with TRBD1. This CDR3 reads CASSGLLTGLSYEQYF. CDR3 sequence (DNA): TGTGCCAGCAGCGGACTGCTGACAGGGCTTTCCTACGAGCAGTACTTC.